A selection of T cell receptor beta chains follows, all from one sample in a study of regulatory T cells in long-lasting Graves disease. TCRdb reanalysed the multiplex PCR reads using MiXCR and keeps one entry per CDR3 protein. This table has about 450,000 distinct CDR3 sequences, about 25% appearing once. Sequences were derived from peripheral blood mononuclear cells (PBMCs), sampled when the disease was refractory, from a patient treated with antithyroid drugs. All receptors derive from a female donor with Graves disease. CDR3s include the opening cysteine and the closing phenylalanine or tryptophan.

>TRBV3-1|TRBJ2-4
CASSQDGGNIQYF
>TRBV19|TRBJ1-2
CASKGAERANYGYTF
>TRBV28|TRBJ1-1
CASHEGTEAFF
>TRBV12-3/TRBV12-4|TRBJ1-1
CASSPTGVVAEAFF
>TRBV29-1|TRBJ1-2
CSVGGPYYGYTF
>TRBV2|TRBJ1-1
CASSDGVTEAFF
>TRBV7-3|TRBJ1-1
CASSLTRGDAEAFF
>TRBV18|TRBJ2-5
CASSPPGRGMKTQYF
>TRBV20-1|TRBJ2-7
CSASFLAPEQYF
>TRBV20-1|TRBJ2-1
CSAGADPDTSGPYNEQFF
>TRBV20-1|TRBJ1-1
CSARGPGLDTEAFF
>TRBV7-9|TRBJ2-1
CASTNPRLAETYNEQFF
>TRBV2|TRBJ1-2
CASSESANYGYTF
>TRBV5-1|TRBJ2-4
CASSLFTGIKNIQYF
>TRBV27|TRBJ1-4
CASSSRPWTSREYINEKLFF
>TRBV29-1|TRBJ1-2
CSVGAPGDLYGYTF
>TRBV6-5|TRBJ1-4
CASSSDGGFEKLFF